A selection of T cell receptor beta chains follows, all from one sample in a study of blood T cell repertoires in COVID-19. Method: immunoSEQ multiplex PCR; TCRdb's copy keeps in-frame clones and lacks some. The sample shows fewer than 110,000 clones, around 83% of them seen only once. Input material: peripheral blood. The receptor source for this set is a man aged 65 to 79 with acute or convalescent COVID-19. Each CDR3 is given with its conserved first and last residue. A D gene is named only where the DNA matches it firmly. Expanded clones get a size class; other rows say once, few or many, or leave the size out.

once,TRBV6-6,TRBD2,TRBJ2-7,TGTGCCAGCACAAGTAGCGGGACCTACGAGCAGTACTTC,CASTSSGTYEQYF
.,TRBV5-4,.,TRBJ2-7,TGTGCCAGCAGCCCTGGGAGTGGCGGGGCAATTTACGAGCAGTACTTC,CASSPGSGGAIYEQYF
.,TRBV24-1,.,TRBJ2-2,TGTGCCACCAGTGACGGGGGGCCATACGCCGGGGAGCTGTTTTTT,CATSDGGPYAGELFF
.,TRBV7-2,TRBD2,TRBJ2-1,TGTGCCAGCAGCCCTCCGGGACTAGCGGGGGGCCTCGTTGATGAGCAGTTCTTC,CASSPPGLAGGLVDEQFF
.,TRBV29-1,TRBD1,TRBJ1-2,TGCAGCGTCACCTGGGGACAGGGGGACTATGGCTACACCTTC,CSVTWGQGDYGYTF
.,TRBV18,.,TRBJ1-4,TGTGCCAGCTCCCACGGGGTTAATGAAAAACTGTTTTTT,CASSHGVNEKLFF
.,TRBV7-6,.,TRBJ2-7,TGTGCCAGCAGCCTTTCGGACAGCGTCCCCTACGAGCAGTACTTC,CASSLSDSVPYEQYF
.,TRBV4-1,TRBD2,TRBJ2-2,TGCGCCAGCAGCCAAGAGGGTAGCGGGGGCGGCGGGGAGCTGTTTTTT,CASSQEGSGGGGELFF
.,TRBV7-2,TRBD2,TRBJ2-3,TGTGCCAGCAGTCGGGGGGGTTACACAGATACGCAGTATTTT,CASSRGGYTDTQYF
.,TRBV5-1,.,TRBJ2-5,TGCGCCAGCAGCTTCGAAGGGGGAGAGACCCAGTACTTC,CASSFEGGETQYF
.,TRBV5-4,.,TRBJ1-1,TGTGCCAGCAGCTTACCTCAGGTGAACACTGAAGCTTTCTTT,CASSLPQVNTEAFF
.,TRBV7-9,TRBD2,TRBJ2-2,TGTGCCAGCAGCCATAGACTAGCGGGGGGATCCGGGGAGCTGTTTTTT,CASSHRLAGGSGELFF
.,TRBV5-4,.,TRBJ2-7,TGTGCCAGCAGCTCGATGGACTCCCGCTCCTACGAGCAGTACTTC,CASSSMDSRSYEQYF
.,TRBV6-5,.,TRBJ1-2,TGTGCCAGCAGAGACAGACTTCAGGGGATGGGCTACACCTTC,CASRDRLQGMGYTF
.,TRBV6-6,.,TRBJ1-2,TGTGCCAGCCGCCCCCCAGGAAGCTATGGCTACACCTTC,CASRPPGSYGYTF
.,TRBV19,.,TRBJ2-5,TGTGCCAGTAGGTCGCAGACCGACCTCGGGGCCCAGTACTTC,CASRSQTDLGAQYF
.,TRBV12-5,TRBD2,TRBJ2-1,TGTGCTAGTGGTTTGCCTCTAGCGGGGGGGCCGAGGAATGAGCAGTTCTTC,CASGLPLAGGPRNEQFF
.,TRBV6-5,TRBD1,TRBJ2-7,TGTGCCAGCAGTTACGAAGGACAGGGTTACGAGCAGTACTTC,CASSYEGQGYEQYF
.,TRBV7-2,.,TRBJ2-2,TGTGCCAGCAGCCCCGGGGGAAACGCGAACACCGGGGAGCTGTTTTTT,CASSPGGNANTGELFF
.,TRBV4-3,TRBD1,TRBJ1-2,TGCGCCAGCAGCCAAGGGGCGAGGGGGCTGGGAGGCTACACCTTC,CASSQGARGLGGYTF
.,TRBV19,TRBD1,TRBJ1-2,TGTGCCGGTAGACAGGGGGCATATAATGGCTACACCTTC,CAGRQGAYNGYTF
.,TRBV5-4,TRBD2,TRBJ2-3,TGTGCCAGCAGCTTGGAGGGTAGCGGGGGGTCGAGCACAGATACGCAGTATTTT,CASSLEGSGGSSTDTQYF
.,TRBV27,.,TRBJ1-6,TGTGCCAGCAGTTTACAACCCGGGTCCCTAAATTCACCCCTCCACTTT,CASSLQPGSLNSPLHF
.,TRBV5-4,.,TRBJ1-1,TGTGCCAGCAGCTTGGGCGATGGGGGAGGGGGCACTGAAGCTTTCTTT,CASSLGDGGGGTEAFF
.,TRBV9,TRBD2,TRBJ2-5,TGTGCCAGCAGCCCAAGCGGGGGGGCCGAGACCCAGTACTTC,CASSPSGGAETQYF
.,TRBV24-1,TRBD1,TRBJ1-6,TGTGCCACCAGTGACATAGGGACAGATACCTCACCCCTCCACTTT,CATSDIGTDTSPLHF
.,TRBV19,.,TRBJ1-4,TGTGCCAGTAGTTTTAGACAGGATGAAAAACTGTTTTTT,CASSFRQDEKLFF
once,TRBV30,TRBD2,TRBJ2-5,TGTGCCTGGAGCCAAAGACTAGCGGGGGCCTCCGACTTCCAAGAGACCCAGTACTTC,CAWSQRLAGASDFQETQYF
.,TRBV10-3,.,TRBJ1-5,TGTGCCATCAGTGAGTCGCAGGGTGATAGCAATCAGCCCCAGCATTTT,CAISESQGDSNQPQHF
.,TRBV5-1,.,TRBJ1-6,TGCGCCAGCAGCTTGGGAGGGGGAACTTCACCCCTCCACTTT,CASSLGGGTSPLHF
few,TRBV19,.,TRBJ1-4,TGTGCCAGCGGCAGCGGCGGTGATGAAAAACTGTTTTTT,CASGSGGDEKLFF
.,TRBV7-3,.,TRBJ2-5,TGTGCCAGCAGCCGGGACTACCAAGAGACCCAGTACTTC,CASSRDYQETQYF
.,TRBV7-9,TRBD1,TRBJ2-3,TGTGCCAGCAGCCTAAGGAGGTTGTCAGGGGGATTAACAGATACGCAGTATTTT,CASSLRRLSGGLTDTQYF
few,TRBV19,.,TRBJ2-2,TGTGCCAGTAGTATAGACCGAATGGGGGCAGGTAGCACCGGGGAGCTGTTTTTT,CASSIDRMGAGSTGELFF
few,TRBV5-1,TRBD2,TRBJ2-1,TGCGCCAGCAGCTTGGGACTAGCGGGGGAGTGGCAGTTCTTC,CASSLGLAGEWQFF
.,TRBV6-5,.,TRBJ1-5,TGTGCCAGCAGCTTAGATGGCAATCAGCCCCAGCATTTT,CASSLDGNQPQHF
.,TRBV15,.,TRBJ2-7,TGTGCCACCAGCCGCCCGGGGGGCAGGTCCGCCTCCTACGAGCAGTACTTC,CATSRPGGRSASYEQYF
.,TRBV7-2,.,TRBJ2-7,TGTGCCAGCAGCTTGTTGGGCTCGTCCTACGAGCAGTACTTC,CASSLLGSSYEQYF
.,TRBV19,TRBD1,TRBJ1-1,TGTGCCAGTAGTGTACAGGGGGCGGACACTGAAGCTTTCTTT,CASSVQGADTEAFF
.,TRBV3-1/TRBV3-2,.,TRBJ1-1,TGTGCCAGCAGCCCCAGGGGTAACACTGAAGCTTTCTTT,CASSPRGNTEAFF
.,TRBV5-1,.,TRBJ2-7,TGCGCCAGCACCGTGGGACAATCAGGGCGGGAGCAGTACTTC,CASTVGQSGREQYF
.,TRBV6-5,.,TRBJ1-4,TGTGCCAGCAGTTACTCGAGAGAACAGGGAAAACTGTTTTTT,CASSYSREQGKLFF
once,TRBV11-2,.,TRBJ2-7,TGTGCCAGCAGCTTAGGAAAAGGCCTTCAGGGGATTAAGGACGAGCAGTACTTC,CASSLGKGLQGIKDEQYF
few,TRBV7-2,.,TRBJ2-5,TGTGCCAGCAGCTTGCAGGGCCAAGAGACCCAGTACTTC,CASSLQGQETQYF
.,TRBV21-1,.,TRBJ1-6,TGTGCCAGCAGGGAGACAGGGGACTTCCTCTTCTATAATTCACCCCTCCACTTT,CASRETGDFLFYNSPLHF
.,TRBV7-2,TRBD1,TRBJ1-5,TGTGCCAGCAGCCCCTCCAGGACAGGGGGTGCGGGGGATCAGCCCCAGCATTTT,CASSPSRTGGAGDQPQHF
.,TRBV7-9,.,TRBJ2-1,TGTGCCAGCAGCCCCGGGACACCAGGGTACAATGAGCAGTTCTTC,CASSPGTPGYNEQFF
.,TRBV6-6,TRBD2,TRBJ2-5,TGTGCCAGCAGTCCCCTGCCGGGACTAGCGGTGCAAGAGACCCAGTACTTC,CASSPLPGLAVQETQYF
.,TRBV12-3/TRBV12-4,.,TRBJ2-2,TGTGCCAGCACGGTCACCGGGGAGCTGTTTTTT,CASTVTGELFF
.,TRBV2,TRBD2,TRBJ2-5,TGTGCCAGCAGTGATCCACTAGCGGGGGCCCAAGAGACCCAGTACTTC,CASSDPLAGAQETQYF